The present T cell receptor beta chain was sequenced within a study of shared clonotypes between healthy human individuals (dated by TCRdb to between 2020 and 2021). Context from the whole study: The cohort included a few men and a couple of women between 18 and 49 years of age. To estimate repertoire size and how much clonotypes are shared between individuals, the study performed deep sequencing of blood TCR repertoires from a few healthy adults. Leukapheresis yielded between about 0.85 and 9 billion PBMCs per donor. For each donor, CD4 naive and CD4 memory were each run on three plates, CD8 naive on two plates, and CD8 memory on one plate. Libraries were prepared and TCR repertoires were sequenced by different laboratories using diverse techniques, in order to increase sequencing depth and limit assay-specific biases.

CD8 naive samples consisted of CD45RO-negative cells that were positively selected for CCR7, yielding a CD45RA+CCR7+ population without TemRA cells. The donors were healthy, HIV-negative adults with no recently reported acute infections or vaccinations. Every donor was a Caucasian adult residing in Nashville, Tennessee, USA. Blood was collected by leukapheresis, and PBMCs were isolated by Ficoll-Histopaque density gradient centrifugation and then cryopreserved in liquid nitrogen vapor phase. Analytical flow cytometry was used to check the purity and quantity of each magnetically sorted T cell population. From each sorted fraction, genomic DNA was isolated and quantified by UV absorbance on a Nanodrop 2000c. What the study reported, not specific to this receptor: Rarefaction of sorted-subset datasets indicated incomplete sequencing despite the large sequencing depth. Only blood was sampled, and tissue TCR repertoires likely differ from those in blood. Because the study included a small number of donors, the genetic and exposure-history diversity represented was limited. Estimated clonotype richness was generally larger for naive than for memory subsets. Pairwise subsampling led to the expectation that sequencing depth would affect the degree of clonotype sharing among donors. Clonotypes shared by all four sorted-subset donors showed higher generation probabilities than non-shared clonotypes. Across four donors, roughly 5% of naive CD4, 3% to 4% of naive CD8, roughly 2.3% of memory CD4, and approximately 0.42% of memory CD8 clonotypes were shared.

This clone was observed a handful of times. What this receptor recognizes is not known. Per-base quality was not reported, and no clone a single base away is much larger than it. TCR CDR3 regions were amplified from genomic DNA by multiplex PCR using the deep immunoSEQ assay. Extracted genomic DNA from each cell subset was spread evenly across all wells of several immunoSEQ 96-well plates, with each plate serving as a replicate. For sorted subsets, roughly 200 ng of genomic DNA, equivalent to around 30,000 T cell genomes, went into each replicate PCR. The purified libraries were quantified using a Qubit 3.0 fluorometer, sized with a Bioanalyzer 2100, and then quantified again using the KAPA Library Quantification kit. A separate single-read 150-cycle Illumina NextSeq 550 flow cell was used to sequence each immunoSEQ 96-well plate. The study's processing was this. Because the immunoSEQ output included only junctional sequences and no quality scores, the filtering could not be the same as the filtering used for full-length reads. Sequences were annotated with PyIR, a Python wrapper for IgBLAST v1.9, using IMGT germline references to assign V/J genes and CDR3. Reads with weak V/J assignments (E-value above 1e-6), missing CDR3, stop codons, out-of-frame junctions, or ambiguous translated residues were removed. V3J clonotypes were defined as sequences sharing an identical inferred V gene, J gene, and CDR3 amino acid sequence. Percentage overlap between repertoires was computed as shared unique clonotypes divided by the size of the smaller repertoire. Richness of each repertoire was evaluated using RTK rarefaction, the Chao1 estimator, and Recon v2.1 estimates of unobserved clonotypes. Generation probabilities were computed with OLGA for all TCRbeta clonotypes obtained by the gDNA method from several donors. Entries here come from immuneACCESS through TCRdb and include only in-frame sequences with V and J called. Some clones fail to appear in such tables; in the studies checked, an unresolved V gene covers under half of the shortfall, and the cause of the remainder is unknown. Clone size and the V and J calls come from that table; the DNA yielded D and trimming. This sample is represented by millions of clones; more than 85% of them were singletons. The ten largest account for under 2% of the sample.

This clonotype was obtained from a man aged 18-30 years in good health. Some clones in this sample may be carry-over from other donors' samples. Material: naive CD8+ T cells from PBMCs. The cell subset or site label corresponds to: CD45RA+CCR7+.

The CDR3 amino acid sequence is: CASRPNTEAFF. The sequenced DNA: TGTGCCAGCAGACCCAACACTGAAGCTTTCTTT. This sequence uses TRBV28 and TRBJ1-1, with the D gene not confidently named. As encoded in the germline V gene, CDR1 is MDHEN while CDR2 is SYDVKM. A distance of 4 bases separates the germline ends of V and J, which lose 6 bases and 2 bases respectively. The CDR3 sequence holds 11 residues, the cysteine and phenylalanine included. The retained sequence is limited to the CDR3, 33 bases, with the frame set at the first base.